The 14 T cell receptor beta chains presented below share a single source sample, sequenced in a study of T cells in Graves' hyperthyroidism and ophthalmopathy. RNA transcripts served as the template for amplifying TCR beta CDR3 regions. HTBI primers were used for first-round RT-PCR of the TCR CDR3. TCRdb re-analysed the multiplex PCR reads in MiXCR, keeping a single row per CDR3 protein. The profile shows 250,000 to 300,000 distinct CDR3 sequences, 14% to 15% of them singletons. Source material: blood. The receptors derive from a woman aged 40 to 50 with Graves' hyperthyroidism that later progressed to Graves' ophthalmopathy.

The table lists this clonotype with a few counts. The V and J genes are TRBV9 and TRBJ1-2; 7 bases match TRBD1. This CDR3 spans 15 amino acids. Germline V gives CDR1 SGDLS, CDR2 YYNGEE. The J segment lost 5 bases and the V segment lost 1 base, leaving 8 bases of the junction unmatched. The CDR3, as DNA: TGTGCCAGCAGCGTAAACCTGGACAGGACTTATGGCTACACCTTC. Encoded protein: CASSVNLDRTYGYTF.

This clonotype was recorded many times. This chain joins TRBV30 and TRBJ1-2; TRBD1 aligns across 11 bases. The CDR3 runs to 13 residues. With V trimmed by 5 bases and J by 7 bases, 6 bases remained unmatched. CDR1 GTSNPN and CDR2 SVGIG come from the germline V gene (reference sequence). CDR3 amino acids: CAWDGQGAGGYTF. CDR3 DNA sequence: TGTGCCTGGGACGGACAGGGGGCTGGTGGCTACACCTTC.

This clonotype was observed at least ten times. V usage is TRBV2 and J usage is TRBJ2-2; weak D call: TRBD2 (6 bases). The CDR3 has 13 residues. The germline gives CDR1 SNHLY, CDR2 FYNNEI. V lost 6 bases and J 6 bases, leaving 11 bases between the germline ends. CDR3 sequence: CASREGGAGELFF. In DNA, the CDR3 is TGTGCCAGCAGGGAGGGAGGCGCCGGGGAGCTGTTTTTT.

Regarding this clonotype: Germline and junction disagree at one end, which may indicate a read error. This chain links TRBV19 with TRBJ1-1, with a weak D call TRBD1 (6 bases). This CDR3 is 15 amino acids long. Germline-derived CDR1 and CDR2 are LNHDA and SQIVND (reference sequence). The chain's CDR3 is CAGSSHGTMNTEAFF. CDR3 coding DNA: TGTGCCGGTAGTTCCCACGGGACAATGAACACTGAAGCTTTCTTT. The variable domain in full, completed from reference TRBV19 and TRBJ1-1, reads DGGITQSPKYLFRKEGQNVTLSCEQNLNHDAMYWYRQDPGQGLRLIYYSQIVNDFQKGDIAEGYSVSREKKESFPLTVTSAQKNPTAFYLCAGSSHGTMNTEAFFGQGTRLTVV.

This clonotype was seen repeatedly, ten times or more. CDR3 nucleotide sequence: TGTGCCAGCGCAGGACCCAATCAGCCCCAGCATTTT. It encodes CASAGPNQPQHF. This chain uses TRBV6-1 with TRBJ1-5; the D is unclear. Germline V gene lookup returns CDR1 MNHNS and CDR2 SASEGT. The CDR3 loop spans 12 amino acids. Trimming stripped 8 bases from V and 3 bases from J, with 8 bases between.

This clonotype was detected many times. V and J are TRBV28 and TRBJ2-7, with 7 nucleotides matching TRBD2. This CDR3 spans 14 amino acids. V was clipped by 6 bases and J by 6 bases; unmatched bases: 11. Germline V gives CDR1 MDHEN, CDR2 SYDVKM. This CDR3 reads CASRTSGGFREQYF. DNA of the CDR3: TGTGCCAGCAGAACTTCCGGGGGGTTTCGCGAGCAGTACTTC. The full variable domain, in which reference TRBV28 and TRBJ2-7 provide the parts outside the CDR3, is DVKVTQSSRYLVKRTGEKVFLECVQDMDHENMFWYRQDPGLGLRLIYFSYDVKMKEKGDIPEGYSVSREKKERFSLILESASTNQTSMYLCASRTSGGFREQYFGPGTRLTVT.

This clonotype showed up just a few times. CDR3 nucleotides: TGTGCCAGCAGCTTGTATAAATTAGCGGGAGGCTCGGAGACCCAGTACTTC. Translated: CASSLYKLAGGSETQYF. V usage is TRBV5-8 and J usage is TRBJ2-5; the match to TRBD2 covers 10 bases. The CDR3 has 17 residues. CDR1 is SGHTS, CDR2 YDEGEE, per germline. Germline trimming cut 1 base from V and 5 bases from J; bases unmatched to any gene: 11.

J is TRBJ2-7 and V is TRBV7-9, with D hard to call. Germline V lookup: CDR1 SEHNR, CDR2 FQNEAQ (reference sequence). V was clipped by 3 bases and J by 5 bases, with 11 bases between them. The CDR3 extends over 13 amino acids. CDR3: CASSFRPDDEQYF. CDR3 nucleotides: TGTGCCAGCAGCTTCCGGCCGGACGACGAGCAGTACTTC.

This clonotype was counted a few times. The chain has TRBV7-2 and TRBJ2-3, with 9 nucleotides matching TRBD2. The CDR3 has 17 amino acids. Trimming at V came to 4 bases and at J to 5 bases, leaving 13 bases not matched to a gene. From germline, CDR1 is SGHTA and CDR2 FQGNSA. CDR3 nucleotides: TGTGCCAGCAGCTCCGCTTGGCTAGCGGGGAGGGGAGATACGCAGTATTTT. It yields the protein CASSSAWLAGRGDTQYF. Variable domain in full (rest from reference TRBV7-2 and TRBJ2-3): GAGVSQSPSNKVTEKGKDVELRCDPISGHTALYWYRQSLGQGLEFLIYFQGNSAPDKSGLPSDRFSAERTGGSVSTLTIQRTQQEDSAVYLCASSSAWLAGRGDTQYFGPGTRLTVL.

This clonotype was recorded at least ten times. V is TRBV11-2 and J is TRBJ2-1; D not certain. CDR3 size: 14 residues. The germline V and J ends were trimmed by 6 bases and 2 bases, with 11 bases remaining between them. CDR1 and CDR2 (germline): SGHAT, FQNNGV. This CDR3 reads CASRSPGPYNEQFF. CDR3 DNA sequence: TGTGCCAGCAGAAGTCCGGGCCCCTACAATGAGCAGTTCTTC.

This clonotype was found many times. This chain joins TRBV6-1 and TRBJ2-5, with D perhaps matching TRBD1 or TRBD2 (5 bases each). The V gene lost 5 bases and the J gene lost 5 bases, with 18 bases spanning the gap. Germline V CDR1 and CDR2: MNHNS, SASEGT. This CDR3 has 15 residues. The CDR3 reads CASSYDRGQGETQYF. CDR3 DNA: TGTGCCAGCAGTTACGACCGGGGCCAAGGGGAGACCCAGTACTTC.

This clonotype has at least ten counts. The chain joins TRBV7-8 to TRBJ2-2; 11 bases line up with TRBD2. J was trimmed by 7 bases and V by 2 bases; bases with no gene match: 18. This CDR3 has 20 residues. Germline V CDR1 and CDR2: SGHVS, FQNEAQ. The DNA of the CDR3 is TGTGCCAGCAGCTTAATGGCAGCGTCTAGCGGGAGGACCCCGGGCGGGGAGCTGTTTTTT. This sequence encodes CASSLMAASSGRTPGGELFF.

In this sample, this clonotype turned up many times. The V gene is TRBV4-2, the J gene TRBJ2-1; D assignment may be TRBD1 or TRBD2 (5 bases each). V lost 5 bases and J 0 bases, leaving 14 bases between the germline ends. This CDR3 comprises 16 residues. CDR1 and CDR2 (germline): LGHNA, YNFKEQ. CDR3 bases: TGTGCCAGCAGCTCGCCCGGGACGAGCTCCTACAATGAGCAGTTCTTC. Amino acids: CASSSPGTSSYNEQFF.

For this clonotype: This could be a read error, since a much larger clone is one nucleotide away. The chain combines TRBV5-1 with TRBJ2-4; D might be TRBD1 (5 bases). Germline V gene data show CDR1 as SGHRS and CDR2 as YFSETQ. This CDR3 contains 14 residues. CDR3 sequence reads: CASSSLFGMDIKYF. CDR3 coding DNA: TGCGCCAGCAGCTCCCTCTTTGGGATGGACATTAAGTACTTC.